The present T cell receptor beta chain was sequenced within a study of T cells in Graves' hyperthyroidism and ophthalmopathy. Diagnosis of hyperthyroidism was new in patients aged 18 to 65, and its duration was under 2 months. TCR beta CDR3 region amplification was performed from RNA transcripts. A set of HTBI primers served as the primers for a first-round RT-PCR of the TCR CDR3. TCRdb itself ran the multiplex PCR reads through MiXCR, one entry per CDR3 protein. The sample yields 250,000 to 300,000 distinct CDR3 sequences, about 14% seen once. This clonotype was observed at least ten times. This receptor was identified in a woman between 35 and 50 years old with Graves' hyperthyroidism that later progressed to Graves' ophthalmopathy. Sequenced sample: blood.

CDR3 nucleotides: TGTGCCAGCAGCTCGACTAGCGGGAGGGCCGTGGAGACCCAGTACTTC. Protein sequence: CASSSTSGRAVETQYF. The J gene is TRBJ2-5, the V gene TRBV7-2, with TRBD2 matching 14 bases. V lost 4 bases and J lost 5; bases outside the gene matches: 6. The CDR3 length is 16 residues. Germline loops: CDR1 SGHTA, CDR2 FQGNSA.